This TCR beta chain was recorded in a study of T-cell reconstitution after alpha-beta-depleted transplantation in children. TCRbeta library construction was performed incorporating unique molecular identifiers. Via MiXCR, TCRdb re-called the PCR reads, giving one row per CDR3 protein. Of some 490,000 distinct CDR3 sequences listed, about an eighth were seen once; the top ten hold under 7%. The source material was PBMCs from the stem cell graft donor, sampled from the stem cell graft. This receptor was taken from a human donor who donated a stem cell graft to a child with combined immunodeficiency.

CDR3: CASSLARGRSTGELFF. CDR3 DNA: TGTGCCAGCAGCTTGGCCAGGGGGCGGAGCACCGGGGAGCTGTTTTTT. V gene TRBV5-4 combines with J gene TRBJ2-2; TRBD1 aligns across 8 bases. Germline trimming cut 0 bases from V and 4 bases from J; bases unmatched to any gene: 5. The CDR3 covers 16 residues. The V gene's germline CDR1 is SGHNT and CDR2 YYREEE (reference sequence).